Shown below are 14 T cell receptor beta chains from a single sample sequenced in a study of shared T cell receptors in the human thymus. Clones were sequenced by immunoSEQ multiplex PCR, and TCRdb holds only the in-frame ones, with some missing. The data contain about 380,000 clones, 95% of them singletons. What was sequenced was thymocytes. Receptors originate from a human donor.

The chain carries TRBV27 and TRBJ2-7; 11 nucleotides agree with TRBD2. CDR1 MNHEY and CDR2 SMNVEV come from the germline V gene (reference sequence). The V and J ends lost 10 bases and 7 bases, in that order; junction bases with no gene match: 15. The length of the CDR3 is 15 residues. CDR3 loop: CATHENGLAGEEQYF. DNA of the CDR3: TGTGCCACGCATGAAAATGGACTAGCGGGCGAAGAGCAGTACTTC.

The chain employs TRBV28 and TRBJ2-4; perhaps D is TRBD1 or TRBD2 (6 bases each). With 1 base removed from V and 2 bases from J, the gap between germline ends came to 21 bases. CDR3 size: 19 residues. The V gene's germline CDR1 is MDHEN and CDR2 SYDVKM. The CDR3 nucleotides are TGTGCCAGCAGTTTATCCCGTCGGGGGCAGAGGGGGTCCAAAAACATTCAGTACTTC. Its protein is CASSLSRRGQRGSKNIQYF.

This clone was counted only a few times. The chain is built from TRBV15 and TRBJ1-3, with D unresolved. Looked up from germline, CDR1 is LNHNV and CDR2 is YYDKDF (reference sequence). The V end lost 5 bases, the J end lost 0 bases, and 14 bases lay between the germline ends. This CDR3 has 16 residues. CDR3 loop: CATSENTPSSGNTIYF. As DNA, the CDR3 is TGTGCCACCAGCGAAAACACACCGAGCTCTGGAAACACCATATATTTT. Complete variable domain (other parts from reference TRBV15 and TRBJ1-3): DAMVIQNPRYQVTQFGKPVTLSCSQTLNHNVMYWYQQKSSQAPKLLFHYYDKDFNNEADTPDNFQSRRPNTSFCFLDIRSPGLGDTAMYLCATSENTPSSGNTIYFGEGSWLTVV.

The chain recombines TRBV7-2 with TRBJ2-5; 9 bases are a match to TRBD2. This CDR3 is 17 amino acids long. CDR1 SGHTA and CDR2 FQGNSA come from the germline V gene. With V trimmed by 5 bases and J by 6 bases, 16 bases remained unmatched. CDR3 loop: CASSQIAASGDRQTQYF. The CDR3 nucleotides are TGTGCCAGCAGCCAGATAGCAGCTAGCGGGGATAGGCAGACCCAGTACTTC.

This clone appeared a single time. The chain's CDR3 is CASSQEAETYEQYF. The CDR3 DNA reads TGCGCCAGCAGCCAAGAAGCGGAGACCTACGAGCAGTACTTC. The chain carries TRBV4-3 and TRBJ2-7, with a tentative D call TRBD2 (5 bases). Germline V gene lookup returns CDR1 LGHNA and CDR2 YSLEER. The V end was cut by 0 bases, the J end by 2 bases, with 8 bases between. The CDR3 is 14 residues long.

The chain uses TRBV10-3 and TRBJ2-1, with D perhaps given as TRBD1 or TRBD2 (5 bases each). This CDR3 contains 17 residues. CDR1 ENHRY and CDR2 SYGVKD come from the germline V gene. Trimming left V 2 bases short and J 0 bases short, with 14 bases between. The CDR3 DNA sequence: TGTGCCATCAGTGAGAAGAAAGGGGCGGGCTCCTACAATGAGCAGTTCTTC. The encoded protein is CAISEKKGAGSYNEQFF.

This chain joins TRBV15 and TRBJ1-2; D is possibly TRBD1 (6 bases). V was shortened by 4 bases and J by 2 bases, with 11 bases between the two germline ends. The CDR3 extends over 14 amino acids. Germline V gene lookup returns CDR1 LNHNV and CDR2 YYDKDF (reference sequence). CDR3 loop: CATSTGQTNYGYTF. CDR3 coding DNA: TGTGCCACCAGCACAGGACAGACCAACTATGGCTACACCTTC.

The V gene is TRBV15, the J gene TRBJ2-2; a weak D match, TRBD1 (5 bases). Germline assignment: CDR1 LNHNV and CDR2 YYDKDF (reference sequence). Trimming took off 4 bases at V and 0 bases at J, with 18 bases between the two ends. This CDR3 comprises 18 residues. In DNA, the CDR3 is TGTGCCACCAGCACGCATGATCCCACAGGTCCGAACACCGGGGAGCTGTTTTTT. Encoded protein: CATSTHDPTGPNTGELFF.

The V gene is TRBV9, the J gene TRBJ2-5; 7 nucleotides agree with TRBD2. The CDR3 totals 15 residues. Germline CDR1 is SGDLS and CDR2 is YYNGEE. The J segment lost 2 bases and the V segment lost 0 bases, leaving 4 bases of the junction unmatched. CDR3 in DNA: TGTGCCAGCAGCGTAGCTACGCGGGAGCAAGAGACCCAGTACTTC. Encoded protein: CASSVATREQETQYF.

J is TRBJ2-1 and V is TRBV18, with D hard to call. The CDR3 is 15 amino acids. Germline CDR1 KGHSH, CDR2 LQKENI. The V and J ends lost 2 bases and 0 bases respectively, with 8 bases between them. This chain's CDR3 is CASSPLGISYNEQFF. DNA for the CDR3: TGTGCCAGCTCACCATTAGGGATCTCCTACAATGAGCAGTTCTTC.

This rearrangement joins TRBV4-3 to TRBJ2-1; 8 nucleotides line up with TRBD2. CDR1 and CDR2 from the germline V gene are LGHNA and YSLEER. The V segment lost 3 bases and the J segment 4 bases; nucleotides outside the gene matches: 8. CDR3 length: 16 amino acids. The CDR3 coding sequence is TGCGCCAGCAGCCATTCCCTTTCGGGAGGGTACAATGAGCAGTTCTTC. This sequence encodes CASSHSLSGGYNEQFF.

The rearrangement joins TRBV14 to TRBJ2-5; 8 bases map to TRBD2. This CDR3 has 14 residues. From germline, CDR1 is SGHDN and CDR2 FVKESK. V lost 7 bases, J lost 7 bases, and 11 bases stayed unmatched. The CDR3 spells CASTSSGGEGTQYF. In DNA, the CDR3 is TGTGCCAGCACCTCTTCGGGAGGGGAGGGGACCCAGTACTTC.

This clone has only one observation. The gene calls are TRBV27 and TRBJ2-7; 8 bases are a match to TRBD1. This CDR3 comprises 16 residues. The V gene end was trimmed by 7 bases and the J gene end by 3 bases; junction bases not matched to a gene: 14. Germline values: CDR1 MNHEY, CDR2 SMNVEV (reference sequence). The CDR3 DNA reads TGTGCCAGCAATCCCACTGACAGGGGCCAATTCTACGAGCAGTACTTC. It is translated as CASNPTDRGQFYEQYF.

The chain joins TRBV6-1 to TRBJ2-1, with a weak D call TRBD1 (5 bases). The germline gives CDR1 MNHNS, CDR2 SASEGT. With 4 bases removed from V and 6 bases from J, the gap between germline ends came to 16 bases. There are 15 residues in the CDR3. CDR3 in amino acids: CASSVVAGLSNEQFF. The CDR3 coding sequence is TGTGCCAGCAGTGTGGTGGCAGGGCTTTCCAATGAGCAGTTCTTC.